The sequence of this T cell receptor (beta chain) was determined in a study of T cell changes during pregnancy in multiple sclerosis. CDR1 SGHTA and CDR2 FQGNSA come from the germline V gene. There are 14 residues in the CDR3. V lost 5 bases to trimming and J lost 3 bases, with 13 bases between them. Profiled with immunoSEQ multiplex PCR; TCRdb holds only in-frame clones, not every one. The sample has about 70,000 clones, about 95% seen once; the top ten hold about 0.61%. The receptor was derived from a female donor with multiple sclerosis, enrolled in a pregnancy study. The specimen was peripheral blood, collected in the third trimester of pregnancy. The chain combines TRBV7-2 with TRBJ1-1; tentative D call: TRBD1 (5 bases). CDR3 sequence (DNA): TGTGCCAGCAGCCCCCAATGGGGCGACACTGAAGCTTTCTTT. Amino acids: CASSPQWGDTEAFF.